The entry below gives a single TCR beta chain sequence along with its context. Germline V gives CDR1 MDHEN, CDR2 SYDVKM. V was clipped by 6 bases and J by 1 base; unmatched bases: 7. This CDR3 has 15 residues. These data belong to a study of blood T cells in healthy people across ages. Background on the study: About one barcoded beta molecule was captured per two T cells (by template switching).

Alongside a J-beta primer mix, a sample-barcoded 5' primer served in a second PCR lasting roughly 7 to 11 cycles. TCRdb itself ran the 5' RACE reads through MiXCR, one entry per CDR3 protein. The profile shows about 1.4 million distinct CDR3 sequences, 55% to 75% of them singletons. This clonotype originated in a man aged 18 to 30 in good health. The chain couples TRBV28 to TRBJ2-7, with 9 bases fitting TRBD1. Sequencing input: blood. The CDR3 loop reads CASRDRDRVSYEQYF. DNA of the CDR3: TGTGCCAGCAGAGACCGGGACAGGGTTTCCTACGAGCAGTACTTC.